This is a list of T cell receptor beta chains from one sample in a study of cytomegalovirus exposure and HLA in healthy donors. Clones were sequenced by immunoSEQ multiplex PCR, and TCRdb holds only the in-frame ones, with some missing. The sample shows 150,000 to 200,000 clones, around 80% of them seen only once. The specimen sequenced was PBMCs. Receptors were obtained from a woman between 25 and 40 years old in good health and CMV-seropositive. The CDR3 runs from the conserved cysteine through the conserved F or W. Each record gives: D gene, J gene, V gene, clone size, CDR3 length, CDR3 DNA, CDR3 protein. D genes are given only for firm matches. A row's size may be missing; if present it is once, few, many or a size class.

d_gene: NA
j_gene: TRBJ2-3
v_gene: TRBV27
abundance: NA
len: 14
CDR3nt: TGTGCCAGCAGTGATCTAGCCTTCACAGATACGCAGTATTTT
CDR3aa: CASSDLAFTDTQYF

d_gene: TRBD1
j_gene: TRBJ1-2
v_gene: TRBV14
abundance: NA
len: 13
CDR3nt: TGTGCCATCCGGGACAGGGGCGGTTATGGCTACACCTTC
CDR3aa: CAIRDRGGYGYTF

d_gene: NA
j_gene: TRBJ2-1
v_gene: TRBV7-3
abundance: once
len: 16
CDR3nt: TGTGCCAGCAGCCGTCCGGGGAATACTCCCGACAATGAGCAGTTCTTC
CDR3aa: CASSRPGNTPDNEQFF

d_gene: NA
j_gene: TRBJ2-7
v_gene: TRBV25-1
abundance: NA
len: 15
CDR3nt: TGTGCCAGCAGTGAAATCACGACAGGTTCAATTGAGCAGTACTTC
CDR3aa: CASSEITTGSIEQYF

d_gene: TRBD1
j_gene: TRBJ1-4
v_gene: TRBV6-6
abundance: NA
len: 14
CDR3nt: TGTGCCAGCAGGACAGGGGGAAGGGGTGAAAAACTGTTTTTT
CDR3aa: CASRTGGRGEKLFF

d_gene: TRBD2
j_gene: TRBJ2-1
v_gene: TRBV27
abundance: NA
len: 17
CDR3nt: TGTGCCAGCAGGCTAAGCGGGAGTGGTCTGTTGTCGGATGAGCAGTTCTTC
CDR3aa: CASRLSGSGLLSDEQFF

d_gene: NA
j_gene: TRBJ1-3
v_gene: TRBV29-1
abundance: NA
len: 12
CDR3nt: TGCAGCGTTTCAGGGCCGCTCGACACCATATATTTT
CDR3aa: CSVSGPLDTIYF

d_gene: TRBD2
j_gene: TRBJ2-7
v_gene: TRBV30
abundance: NA
len: 14
CDR3nt: TGTGCCTGGAGTGGGGGTAGCGGGACCTACGAGCAGTACTTC
CDR3aa: CAWSGGSGTYEQYF

d_gene: TRBD1
j_gene: TRBJ2-7
v_gene: TRBV7-9
abundance: NA
len: 16
CDR3nt: TGTGCCAGCAGCTTAGCGCGTGGGACAGGGGTTAGCGAGCAGTACTTC
CDR3aa: CASSLARGTGVSEQYF

d_gene: TRBD2
j_gene: TRBJ2-3
v_gene: TRBV19
abundance: NA
len: 16
CDR3nt: TGTGCCAGTAGTATTAGGGCTAGCGGCTTCACAGATACGCAGTATTTT
CDR3aa: CASSIRASGFTDTQYF

d_gene: NA
j_gene: TRBJ1-5
v_gene: TRBV5-6
abundance: NA
len: 14
CDR3nt: TGTGCCAGCAGCTTCTACTATAGCAATCAGCCCCAGCATTTT
CDR3aa: CASSFYYSNQPQHF

d_gene: NA
j_gene: TRBJ1-1
v_gene: TRBV13
abundance: NA
len: 16
CDR3nt: TGTGCCAGCAGCTTAGTAGCATTCGGCGAGGACACTGAAGCTTTCTTT
CDR3aa: CASSLVAFGEDTEAFF

d_gene: TRBD2
j_gene: TRBJ2-5
v_gene: TRBV7-3
abundance: NA
len: 15
CDR3nt: TGTGCCAGCAGCTCCCTCACGGGAGGGCGTGAGACCCAGTACTTC
CDR3aa: CASSSLTGGRETQYF

d_gene: NA
j_gene: TRBJ1-3
v_gene: TRBV27
abundance: NA
len: 15
CDR3nt: TGTGCCAGCAGTTTCCAGGGCTACTCTGGAAACACCATATATTTT
CDR3aa: CASSFQGYSGNTIYF

d_gene: TRBD2
j_gene: TRBJ2-7
v_gene: TRBV10-2
abundance: NA
len: 14
CDR3nt: TGCGCCAGCGAAGCAGCGGGAGGTCCCTACGAGCAGTACTTC
CDR3aa: CASEAAGGPYEQYF

d_gene: NA
j_gene: TRBJ2-2
v_gene: TRBV29-1
abundance: NA
len: 12
CDR3nt: TGCAGCGCGCGGGTTAACACCGGGGAGCTGTTTTTT
CDR3aa: CSARVNTGELFF

d_gene: NA
j_gene: TRBJ1-1
v_gene: TRBV5-1
abundance: NA
len: 12
CDR3nt: TGCGCCAGCTGGCCGCATCTCCCTGAAGCTTTCTTT
CDR3aa: CASWPHLPEAFF

d_gene: TRBD2
j_gene: TRBJ2-1
v_gene: TRBV5-1
abundance: NA
len: 15
CDR3nt: TGCGCCAGCACGGCTAGCGGGACATCCTACAATGAGCAGTTCTTC
CDR3aa: CASTASGTSYNEQFF

d_gene: TRBD2
j_gene: TRBJ2-7
v_gene: TRBV28
abundance: NA
len: 18
CDR3nt: TGTGCCAGCAGTCTCGGACTAGCGGGTGCCCTCTTAACCTACGAGCAGTACTTC
CDR3aa: CASSLGLAGALLTYEQYF

d_gene: NA
j_gene: TRBJ1-1
v_gene: TRBV11-2
abundance: NA
len: 13
CDR3nt: TGTGCCAGCAGCTTAAAAGCTAACACTGAAGCTTTCTTT
CDR3aa: CASSLKANTEAFF

d_gene: NA
j_gene: TRBJ2-5
v_gene: TRBV9
abundance: NA
len: 13
CDR3nt: TGTGCCAGCAGCGTAGCGTTAGCAGAGACCCAGTACTTC
CDR3aa: CASSVALAETQYF

d_gene: TRBD1
j_gene: TRBJ2-1
v_gene: TRBV27
abundance: NA
len: 15
CDR3nt: TGTGCCAGCAGTTTATTTACAGGGGCCTACAATGAGCAGTTCTTC
CDR3aa: CASSLFTGAYNEQFF

d_gene: TRBD2
j_gene: TRBJ2-3
v_gene: TRBV7-2
abundance: NA
len: 16
CDR3nt: TGTGCCAGCAGCTTCGGACTAGCGGGAGGTACGGATACGCAGTATTTT
CDR3aa: CASSFGLAGGTDTQYF

d_gene: NA
j_gene: TRBJ2-3
v_gene: TRBV30
abundance: NA
len: 17
CDR3nt: TGTGCCTGGGCCCGAGGGGGGGGCCTCGGGTCTCAGGATACGCAGTATTTT
CDR3aa: CAWARGGGLGSQDTQYF

d_gene: NA
j_gene: TRBJ2-1
v_gene: TRBV2
abundance: NA
len: 12
CDR3nt: TGTGCCAGCGGTGGGTCGGGGGGCGAGCAGTTCTTC
CDR3aa: CASGGSGGEQFF

d_gene: TRBD1
j_gene: TRBJ1-5
v_gene: TRBV11-2
abundance: NA
len: 14
CDR3nt: TGTGCCAGCAGCGTAGACAGGGGAACTCAGCCCCAGCATTTT
CDR3aa: CASSVDRGTQPQHF

d_gene: TRBD1
j_gene: TRBJ2-1
v_gene: TRBV29-1
abundance: once
len: 13
CDR3nt: TGCAGCGTTGCTGGACAGGGTTACAATGAGCAGTTCTTC
CDR3aa: CSVAGQGYNEQFF